This paragraph reports one TCR beta chain. Its matching antigen is unknown. This specimen comes from a study of blood T cells in healthy people across ages. Study observations and caveats: A greater number of naive CD4+ cells and higher diversity distinguished long-lived donors from aged donors.

A second roughly 7 to 11 cycle PCR used barcoded and J-beta primers. Tagging of each cDNA molecule was performed by a template-switch adaptor with 12 random nucleotides. TCRdb processed the 5' RACE reads anew with MiXCR; each CDR3 protein has one entry. Of 650,000 to 700,000 distinct CDR3 sequences detected, over 40% appear once; the ten largest clones hold approximately 15%. Samples had at least 7 million PBMCs isolated from them. The sample was blood. The TCR was taken from a woman of 80 years or more in good health.

The CDR3 sequence: CASTLGTALYTGELFF. The CDR3 DNA is TGTGCCAGCACCTTGGGGACGGCACTTTACACCGGGGAGCTGTTTTTT. The chain couples TRBV27 to TRBJ2-2; D is possibly TRBD1 or TRBD2 (5 bases each). CDR3 size: 16 residues. Trimming cost V 7 bases and J 3 bases, with 18 bases left between them. Per germline, CDR1 MNHEY and CDR2 SMNVEV (reference sequence).